One sample yielded the 15 T cell receptor beta chains listed below, sequenced in a study of blood T cell repertoires in COVID-19. Clones were sequenced by immunoSEQ multiplex PCR, and TCRdb holds only the in-frame ones, with some missing. The sample contains under 150,000 clones, approximately 71% of which appear only once. Sample: peripheral blood. The receptors come from a woman in her seventies with acute or convalescent COVID-19.

The chain employs TRBV6-5 and TRBJ1-2; 7 nucleotides align to TRBD1. In germline, CDR1 is MNHEY, CDR2 SVGAGI. CDR3 length: 15 residues. The ends lost 6 bases at V and 4 bases at J; junction bases unmatched: 11. The CDR3 DNA sequence: TGTGCCAGCAGCTCCAGGGGGGCAAGGTCCTATGGCTACACCTTC. Translating it yields CASSSRGARSYGYTF.

The V and J genes are TRBV5-1 and TRBJ2-2; 10 nucleotides align to TRBD2. Per the germline V gene, CDR1 is SGHRS and CDR2 is YFSETQ. The junction had 6 bases not matched to a gene; V was cut back by 5 bases and J by 2 bases. There are 16 residues in the CDR3. In DNA, the CDR3 is TGCGCCAGCAGTAACGGACTAGCGGTCAACACCGGGGAGCTGTTTTTT. Its translation: CASSNGLAVNTGELFF. Using reference TRBV5-1 and TRBJ2-2 for the parts outside the CDR3, the full variable domain is KAGVTQTPRYLIKTRGQQVTLSCSPISGHRSVSWYQQTPGQGLQFLFEYFSETQRNKGNFPGRFSGRQFSNSRSEMNVSTLELGDSALYLCASSNGLAVNTGELFFGEGSRLTVL.

This clone has just one count. The chain carries TRBV2 and TRBJ2-7; D gene unclear. The V end was cut by 8 bases, the J end by 4 bases, with 9 bases between. Germline CDR1 and CDR2: SNHLY and FYNNEI. The CDR3 spans 11 residues. Here the CDR3 reads CASRVAYEQYF. In nucleotides, the CDR3 is TGTGCCAGCCGGGTGGCTTACGAGCAGTACTTC.

J is TRBJ2-7 and V is TRBV7-2, with D tentatively TRBD1 (6 bases). Between the trimmed V and J ends, which lost 0 bases and 2 bases, there was a span of 11 bases. Germline-derived CDR1 and CDR2 are SGHTA and FQGNSA. This CDR3 contains 15 residues. The CDR3: CASSLATGPPYEQYF. CDR3 DNA sequence: TGTGCCAGCAGCTTAGCGACAGGCCCTCCCTACGAGCAGTACTTC.

The chain links TRBV18 to TRBJ1-4; no reliable D call. Germline V CDR1 and CDR2: KGHSH, LQKENI. The germline V and J ends were trimmed by 0 bases and 8 bases, with 13 bases remaining between them. The CDR3 is 15 amino acids. Here the CDR3 DNA reads TGTGCCAGCTCACCACCAGACACCGGAGGAGAAAAACTGTTTTTT. As protein: CASSPPDTGGEKLFF.

V gene TRBV19 combines with J gene TRBJ1-1; D is perhaps TRBD1 (6 bases). V was pared by 3 bases and J by 0 bases, with 11 bases between. Germline V gives CDR1 LNHDA, CDR2 SQIVND (reference sequence). This CDR3 contains 15 residues. In DNA form, the CDR3 reads TGTGCCAGTAGTATCCAGACAGGAATGAACACTGAAGCTTTCTTT. Protein sequence: CASSIQTGMNTEAFF.

The V call is TRBV4-1, the J call TRBJ1-5, with TRBD1 matching 9 bases. The CDR3 has 16 amino acids. In germline, CDR1 is MGHRA, CDR2 YSYEKL. V shed 0 bases, J shed 7 bases, and the junction held 7 bases outside the gene matches. The CDR3 DNA reads TGCGCCAGCAGCCAAGAATGGGGGACAGGGAGGCAGCCCCAGCATTTT. Translated, it gives CASSQEWGTGRQPQHF.

CDR3 nucleotides: TGCGCCAGCAGCCTCTGGACAGGGGTAATTGAAGCTTTCTTT. It translates to CASSLWTGVIEAFF. The V call is TRBV5-1, the J call TRBJ1-1, with 9 bases matching TRBD1. The ends lost 4 bases at V and 7 bases at J; junction bases unmatched: 8. The CDR3 covers 14 residues. In germline, CDR1 is SGHRS, CDR2 YFSETQ.

The genes are TRBV4-3 and TRBJ1-2; D not certain. This CDR3 is 15 amino acids long. V was trimmed by 1 base and J by 1 base, leaving 10 bases between them. Germline V gene lookup returns CDR1 LGHNA and CDR2 YSLEER. CDR3 sequence reads: CASSQVRGFNYGYTF. The CDR3 DNA follows: TGCGCCAGCAGCCAAGTGAGAGGCTTTAACTATGGCTACACCTTC.

As concerns this clone: One junction end disagrees with the germline gene, perhaps due to a read error. This chain connects TRBV6-5 to TRBJ2-2; 11 bases fit TRBD1. Germline values: CDR1 MNHEY, CDR2 SVGAGI. The CDR3 totals 16 residues. The CDR3 is CASSYSGTGGTGELFF. In nucleotides, the CDR3 is TGTGCCAGCAGCTACTCCGGGACAGGGGGCACCGGGGAGCTGTTTTTT.

V usage is TRBV2 and J usage is TRBJ1-1, with 7 bases that match TRBD1. Germline loops: CDR1 SNHLY, CDR2 FYNNEI. The CDR3 covers 15 residues. Unmatched junction bases numbered 9, after V lost 4 bases and J lost 4 bases. Here the CDR3 reads CASSGDSLGSTEAFF. DNA for the CDR3: TGTGCCAGCAGTGGGGACAGCCTAGGGAGCACTGAAGCTTTCTTT.

The J gene is TRBJ2-5, the V gene TRBV19, with TRBD2 matching 7 bases. V dropped 6 bases and J dropped 5; count of bases not matched to a gene: 6. This CDR3 comprises 13 residues. Germline-derived CDR1 and CDR2 are LNHDA and SQIVND (reference sequence). CDR3 sequence: CASSPPGGETQYF. In DNA form, the CDR3 reads TGTGCCAGTAGCCCTCCCGGGGGGGAGACCCAGTACTTC.

This clone was picked up a small number of times. The rearrangement joins TRBV19 to TRBJ1-2, with no clear D. There are 14 residues in the CDR3. The ends were cut back, 4 bases at V and 1 base at J, with 10 bases in the middle. The germline CDR1 and CDR2 sequences are LNHDA and SQIVND (reference sequence). The CDR3 reads CASSTGTYNYGYTF. The CDR3 DNA reads as TGTGCCAGTAGTACAGGCACCTATAACTATGGCTACACCTTC.

The V gene is TRBV12-5, the J gene TRBJ2-3; 10 positions agree with TRBD1. V gave up 4 bases and J gave up 5 bases; unmatched junction bases: 9. The CDR3 totals 16 residues. The germline gives CDR1 LGHNT, CDR2 FRNRAP. The CDR3 sequence: CASGSPGTGEEDTQYF. The CDR3 nucleotides are TGTGCTAGTGGTTCACCCGGGACAGGGGAGGAAGATACGCAGTATTTT.

The DNA of the CDR3 is TGCGCCAGCAGCCAATCTACCCTGGGACAGGTGAACACCGGGGAGCTGTTTTTT. Amino acid sequence: CASSQSTLGQVNTGELFF. The rearrangement links TRBV4-3 to TRBJ2-2; 8 positions match TRBD1. After removal of 2 bases from V and 1 base from J, the junction contained 9 bases not matched to a gene. Germline CDR1 reads LGHNA; CDR2 reads YSLEER. This CDR3 comprises 18 residues.